The T cell receptor beta chain under discussion was sequenced for a study of T-cell reconstitution after alpha-beta-depleted transplantation in children. This clonotype showed up just a few times. Unmatched junction bases numbered 8, after V lost 4 bases and J lost 7 bases. The CDR3 runs 16 residues. Construction of the TCRbeta library involved unique molecular identifiers. TCRdb fed the PCR reads into MiXCR, producing one record per CDR3 protein. Among some 550,000 distinct CDR3 sequences listed, around 16% were seen once. The rearrangement uses TRBV12-3 or TRBV12-4 and TRBJ1-6; TRBD1 agrees at 9 bases. Sequences were derived from PBMCs from the stem cell graft donor, sampled from the stem cell graft. This TCR derives from a human donor who donated a stem cell graft to a child with acute lymphoblastic leukemia. CDR3 DNA sequence: TGTGCCAGCAGTTCCCCGGGACAGGGTGGGAATTCACCCCTCCACTTT. Residues: CASSSPGQGGNSPLHF.